This entry lists 2 T cell receptor beta chains sequenced from one sample in a study of T-cell memory formation after mild COVID-19. TCRdb re-analysed the 5' RACE reads in MiXCR, keeping a single row per CDR3 protein. Of 90,000 to 120,000 distinct CDR3 sequences in the sample, 13% to 15% were seen once. Sequenced input: PBMCs or a T cell subset sorted from them (not recorded which). These receptors were collected from a man between 18 and 29 years old who had mild COVID-19 (a few samples of this study predate the infection). Cell type and time point are not known.

This clonotype was counted at least ten times. The chain joins TRBV4-1 to TRBJ1-1; D is unclear. The CDR3 loop spans 14 amino acids. Trimming pared 0 bases from V and 8 bases from J, leaving 13 bases between. Germline V gene data show CDR1 as MGHRA and CDR2 as YSYEKL. CDR3 region: CASSQESPGQEAFF. The CDR3 nucleotides read TGCGCCAGCAGCCAAGAATCTCCTGGGCAGGAAGCTTTCTTT.

The chain is built from TRBV19 and TRBJ2-7, with TRBD1 as a possible D gene (6 bases). V dropped 4 bases and J dropped 5 bases, with 15 bases sitting between them. Germline V gene sequence: CDR1 LNHDA, CDR2 SQIVND (reference sequence). The CDR3 contains 14 residues. CDR3 sequence reads: CASSNQGWNNEQYF. The CDR3 bases are TGTGCCAGTAGTAACCAGGGGTGGAACAACGAGCAGTACTTC.